This TCR beta chain was profiled in a study of response to subunit inactivated influenza vaccine. Whole-study results and caveats: Few additional T cells are recruited per seasonal influenza vaccination, authors suggested.

V lost 2 bases, J lost 7 bases, and 28 bases lay in between. Per germline, CDR1 SGHVS and CDR2 FQNEAQ. This CDR3 comprises 19 residues. Worth noting for this clonotype: Its antigen remains unknown.

One entry per CDR3 protein results from TCRdb running MiXCR on the RT-PCR reads. This table holds roughly 570,000 distinct CDR3 sequences, 10% to 15% found once. This sequence was found in a man between 45 and 60 years old who received an inactivated influenza vaccine. Here the sequenced sample was PBMCs from blood, taken about 6 weeks after vaccination. V usage is TRBV7-8 and J usage is TRBJ2-3; the D gene is possibly TRBD2 (7 bases). CDR3 nucleotides: TGTGCCAGCAGCTTACGGGAGGACTCGCTGGGGGCGGGTTTGAATACGCAGTATTTT. Protein sequence: CASSLREDSLGAGLNTQYF.